This T cell receptor (beta chain) was identified during a study of shared clonotypes between healthy human individuals. Among the donors, all were Caucasian adults who lived in Nashville, Tennessee. The data were produced by immunoSEQ multiplex PCR, yet TCRdb's version contains in-frame clones alone and is incomplete. The sample contains around 430,000 clones, 70% to 80% of which appear only once. Germline V CDR1 and CDR2: MDHEN, SYDVKM. V lost 8 bases to trimming and J lost 2 bases; unmatched junction nucleotides: 6. The length of the CDR3 is 15 residues. Sequences were obtained from PBMCs. The rearrangement uses TRBV28 and TRBJ2-2, with 9 bases matching TRBD2. The sequence derives from a woman aged 40 to 55 in good health. Some clones in this sample may be carry-over from other donors' samples. CDR3 nucleotide sequence: TGTGCCAGCGAAGCGGGAGGTCTAAACACCGGGGAGCTGTTTTTT. Amino acids: CASEAGGLNTGELFF.